These 10 T cell receptor beta chains were all obtained from the same sample, sequenced in a study of T-cell memory formation after mild COVID-19. TCRdb independently ran MiXCR on the 5' RACE reads; one entry per CDR3 protein. Among 540,000 or so distinct CDR3 sequences listed, approximately 20% were seen once. Sequencing was carried out using PBMCs or a T cell subset sorted from them (not recorded which). The receptor set was obtained from an adult woman who had mild COVID-19 (a few samples of this study predate the infection). Cell type and time point are not known.

This clonotype was observed a handful of times. V gene TRBV9 combines with J gene TRBJ2-1; 12 nucleotides agree with TRBD2. Germline assignment: CDR1 SGDLS and CDR2 YYNGEE. CDR3 length: 18 residues. The ends lost 7 bases at V and 5 bases at J; junction bases unmatched: 16. Here the CDR3 DNA reads TGTGCCAGCGGCCCAGGACTAGCGGGAAGTAGATACAACAATGAGCAGTTCTTC. Its translation: CASGPGLAGSRYNNEQFF.

The CDR3 nucleotides are TGTGCCAGCAGCCGACGACGGGTGTCCTACGAGCAGTACTTC. Residues: CASSRRRVSYEQYF. The genes are TRBV3-2 and TRBJ2-7. TRBV3-2 is a known pseudogene. This CDR3 is 14 amino acids long.

This clonotype was seen many times. The V gene is TRBV7-9, the J gene TRBJ1-6; 8 bases are a match to TRBD1. The length of the CDR3 is 16 residues. Per the germline V gene, CDR1 is SEHNR and CDR2 is FQNEAQ (reference sequence). The V segment lost 4 bases and the J segment 10 bases; nucleotides outside the gene matches: 12. The CDR3, as DNA: TGTGCCAGCAGCTCCCTTTGGACAGGGTCGGAGTCACCCCTCCACTTT. Translating gives CASSSLWTGSESPLHF. The variable domain in full, completed from reference TRBV7-9 and TRBJ1-6, reads DTGVSQNPRHKITKRGQNVTFRCDPISEHNRLYWYRQTLGQGPEFLTYFQNEAQLEKSRLLSDRFSAERPKGSFSTLEIQRTEQGDSAMYLCASSSLWTGSESPLHFGNGTRLTVT.

This clonotype was observed a few times. V gene TRBV12-3 or TRBV12-4 combines with J gene TRBJ2-2, with TRBD1 identical over 8 bases. The CDR3 runs 15 residues. With V trimmed by 4 bases and J by 3 bases, 4 bases remained unmatched. The CDR3 here is CASSSDRGYTGELFF. CDR3 in DNA: TGTGCCAGCAGTTCAGACAGGGGATACACCGGGGAGCTGTTTTTT.

This rearrangement joins TRBV2 to TRBJ2-5, with 8 bases lining up with TRBD2. V dropped 7 bases and J dropped 4; count of bases not matched to a gene: 5. This CDR3 comprises 13 residues. Germline values: CDR1 SNHLY, CDR2 FYNNEI. The CDR3 nucleotides read TGTGCCAGCAATCCGGGGGGGATAGAGACCCAGTACTTC. Translation: CASNPGGIETQYF.

This clonotype appeared a few times. The rearrangement links TRBV12-3 or TRBV12-4 to TRBJ1-2, with D tentatively TRBD1 (6 bases). This CDR3 has 16 residues. V gave up 5 bases and J gave up 4 bases, with 20 bases separating them. This CDR3 reads CASSPLREKGGYGYTF. The CDR3 nucleotides read TGTGCCAGCAGTCCACTCAGGGAGAAAGGGGGCTATGGCTACACCTTC.

This clonotype was recorded at least ten times. J is TRBJ2-6 and V is TRBV6-5, with no clear D. Germline V gives CDR1 MNHEY, CDR2 SVGAGI. The germline V and J ends were trimmed by 2 bases and 4 bases, with 9 bases remaining between them. The CDR3 spans 15 residues. As DNA, the CDR3 is TGTGCCAGCAGTTACGGCGTCTCCGGGGCCAACGTCCTGACTTTC. This codes for CASSYGVSGANVLTF.

This clonotype was detected a few times. The chain has TRBV4-1 and TRBJ2-5; possibly TRBD2 for D (7 bases). In germline, CDR1 is MGHRA, CDR2 YSYEKL. V lost 4 bases and J 6 bases, leaving 21 bases between the germline ends. The CDR3 loop spans 16 amino acids. This CDR3 is CASSLNTAGAGKTQYF. In DNA form, the CDR3 reads TGCGCCAGCAGCCTAAATACGGCGGGGGCGGGGAAGACCCAGTACTTC.

This clonotype was counted a few times. V usage is TRBV5-5 and J usage is TRBJ1-2; D perhaps matches TRBD1 (6 bases). CDR3 length: 13 residues. Germline values: CDR1 SGHKS, CDR2 YYEKEE (reference sequence). V lost 1 base and J lost 6, with 10 bases in between. The CDR3 sequence: CASSLTGGNGYTF. CDR3 bases: TGTGCCAGCAGCTTGACGGGGGGCAATGGCTACACCTTC.

In its sample, this clonotype was seen a few times. CDR3 sequence reads: CASSLVGVLAGNTIYF. CDR3 DNA: TGTGCCAGCAGCTTAGTCGGGGTGCTGGCTGGAAACACCATATATTTT. The chain employs TRBV7-9 and TRBJ1-3, with no clear D. Trimming took off 1 base at V and 2 bases at J, with 12 bases between the two ends. CDR1 is SEHNR and CDR2 is FQNEAQ in the germline V gene (reference sequence). CDR3 length equals 16 residues.